The next 11 T cell receptor beta chains were all read from a single sample in a study of CD8+CD57+ T cells in acquired aplastic anemia. Sequencing involved patients with CD8+CD57+ cell expansion previously shown by flow cytometry. TCR beta VDJ combinations and CDR3 sequences were profiled from genomic DNA. TCRdb re-called the reads with MiXCR, one entry per CDR3 protein. The sample has some 200,000 distinct CDR3 sequences; 48% are singletons. Source material: sorted CD4+, CD8+, or CD8+CD57+ T cells (not recorded which) from PBMCs. These receptors originate from a human donor with aplastic anemia.

In this sample, this clonotype turned up once. CDR3 sequence reads: CASSFITQGGYGYTF. DNA for the CDR3: TGTGCCAGCAGCTTCATAACCCAGGGTGGCTATGGCTACACCTTC. The rearrangement links TRBV5-6 to TRBJ1-2, with a weak D call TRBD1 (5 bases). The CDR3 sequence is 15 residues long. The V gene lost 2 bases and the J gene lost 4 bases, with 15 bases spanning the gap. CDR1 and CDR2 from the germline V gene are SGHDT and YYEEEE.

This clonotype was counted between two and nine times. This rearrangement joins TRBV20-1 to TRBJ1-5; 7 bases are shared with TRBD1. Germline assignment: CDR1 DFQATT and CDR2 SNEGSKA (reference sequence). V shed 4 bases and J 0 bases; nucleotides not matched to a gene: 6. This CDR3 contains 15 residues. The CDR3 loop is CSATGTVNSNQPQHF. Here the CDR3 DNA reads TGCAGTGCTACAGGGACAGTTAATAGCAATCAGCCCCAGCATTTT.

The chain uses TRBV24-1 and TRBJ2-5, with D possibly being TRBD1 (5 bases). This CDR3 is 16 amino acids long. V lost 1 base, J lost 2 bases, and 13 bases lay in between. Germline CDR1 reads KGHDR; CDR2 reads SFDVKD. The CDR3 DNA sequence: TGTGCCACCAGTGATTTCCGGCAGGGCCCTCAAGAGACCCAGTACTTC. Its protein is CATSDFRQGPQETQYF.

The V call is TRBV7-2, the J call TRBJ2-7, with 9 bases that match TRBD2. CDR3 length equals 14 residues. Germline values: CDR1 SGHTA, CDR2 FQGNSA. V lost 5 bases to trimming and J lost 7 bases; unmatched junction nucleotides: 9. The CDR3 DNA follows: TGTGCCAGCAGCCCTAGCGGGATCCTGATGGAGCAGTACTTC. Translation: CASSPSGILMEQYF.

V is TRBV20-1 and J is TRBJ2-3; 9 bases fit TRBD2. Trimming removed 8 bases from V and 4 bases from J; junction bases left unmatched: 10. The CDR3 has 14 amino acids. Germline V gene data show CDR1 as DFQATT and CDR2 as SNEGSKA (reference sequence). CDR3 sequence (DNA): TGCAGTTCTGAGCTAGCGGGGTTGGCAGATACGCAGTATTTT. Translation gives CSSELAGLADTQYF.

This clonotype was recorded a few times. This chain joins TRBV24-1 and TRBJ1-1; D may be TRBD1 (5 bases). Trimming cost V 7 bases and J 4 bases, with 12 bases left between them. The CDR3 contains 13 residues. Germline lookup yields CDR1 KGHDR and CDR2 SFDVKD. CDR3 coding DNA: TGTGCCACCAGGGAACGGGGGGGCACTGAAGCTTTCTTT. Translated: CATRERGGTEAFF.

J is TRBJ1-1 and V is TRBV29-1, with D hard to call. CDR1 is SQVTM and CDR2 is ANQGSEA in the germline V gene. Trimming pared 2 bases from V and 0 bases from J, leaving 10 bases between. The CDR3 is made up of 14 amino acids. The chain's CDR3 is CSVESWVMNTEAFF. The CDR3 DNA sequence: TGCAGCGTTGAAAGTTGGGTTATGAACACTGAAGCTTTCTTT.

This clonotype was observed a few times. The rearrangement links TRBV24-1 to TRBJ1-5; 7 bases align to TRBD1. Unmatched junction bases numbered 3, after V lost 4 bases and J lost 7 bases. The germline V gene encodes CDR1 KGHDR and CDR2 SFDVKD. The CDR3 loop spans 13 amino acids. The CDR3 region is CATSEGQPQPQHF. Written as DNA, the CDR3 is TGTGCCACCAGTGAGGGACAGCCACAGCCCCAGCATTTT.

The chain uses TRBV19 and TRBJ2-1, with D tentatively TRBD1 (6 bases). V lost 5 bases, J lost 10 bases, and 12 bases lay in between. The CDR3 runs 12 residues. CDR1 LNHDA and CDR2 SQIVND come from the germline V gene (reference sequence). The CDR3 region is CASSPGVGEQFF. The CDR3 region has the DNA TGTGCCAGTAGTCCAGGGGTCGGCGAGCAGTTCTTC. Full variable domain (remainder filled in from reference TRBV19 and TRBJ2-1): DGGITQSPKYLFRKEGQNVTLSCEQNLNHDAMYWYRQDPGQGLRLIYYSQIVNDFQKGDIAEGYSVSREKKESFPLTVTSAQKNPTAFYLCASSPGVGEQFFGPGTRLTVL.

The V call is TRBV7-9, the J call TRBJ2-5; maybe TRBD1 (5 bases). V was pared by 2 bases and J by 1 base, with 14 bases between. CDR1 is SEHNR, CDR2 FQNEAQ, per germline (reference sequence). The length of the CDR3 is 16 residues. The CDR3 loop is CASSLPPTGLQETQYF. The CDR3 bases are TGTGCCAGCAGCTTACCGCCAACAGGTCTCCAAGAGACCCAGTACTTC.

The CDR3 coding sequence is TGTGCCAGCAGTGAAGGTGTAATTCCGTACTTC. Translation gives CASSEGVIPYF. V gene TRBV2 combines with J gene TRBJ2-7, with D unclear. CDR1 is SNHLY and CDR2 is FYNNEI in the germline V gene. Trimming cost V 1 base and J 12 bases, with 10 bases left between them. The CDR3 runs to 11 residues.